This TCR beta chain is from a study of control samples from healthy donors and cancer patients. V dropped 3 bases and J dropped 6 bases, with 12 bases sitting between them. Germline V lookup: CDR1 LNHDA, CDR2 SQIVND (reference sequence). The CDR3 is made up of 14 amino acids. This clone was seen once. Generated by immunoSEQ multiplex PCR, the TCRdb table keeps only in-frame clones and is missing some. The data show 70,000 to 75,000 clones, with roughly 89% seen just once and roughly a fifth held by the top ten. The sequenced sample consisted of PBMCs. This sequence joins TRBV19 and TRBJ2-1, with D perhaps TRBD1 (5 bases). This clonotype was obtained from a man between 60 and 70 years old with lung cancer. CDR3 in DNA: TGTGCCAGTAGTATTGATGGGGCTACCAATGAGCAGTTCTTC. It yields the protein CASSIDGATNEQFF. The whole variable domain, filled in from reference TRBV19 and TRBJ2-1, reads DGGITQSPKYLFRKEGQNVTLSCEQNLNHDAMYWYRQDPGQGLRLIYYSQIVNDFQKGDIAEGYSVSREKKESFPLTVTSAQKNPTAFYLCASSIDGATNEQFFGPGTRLTVL.